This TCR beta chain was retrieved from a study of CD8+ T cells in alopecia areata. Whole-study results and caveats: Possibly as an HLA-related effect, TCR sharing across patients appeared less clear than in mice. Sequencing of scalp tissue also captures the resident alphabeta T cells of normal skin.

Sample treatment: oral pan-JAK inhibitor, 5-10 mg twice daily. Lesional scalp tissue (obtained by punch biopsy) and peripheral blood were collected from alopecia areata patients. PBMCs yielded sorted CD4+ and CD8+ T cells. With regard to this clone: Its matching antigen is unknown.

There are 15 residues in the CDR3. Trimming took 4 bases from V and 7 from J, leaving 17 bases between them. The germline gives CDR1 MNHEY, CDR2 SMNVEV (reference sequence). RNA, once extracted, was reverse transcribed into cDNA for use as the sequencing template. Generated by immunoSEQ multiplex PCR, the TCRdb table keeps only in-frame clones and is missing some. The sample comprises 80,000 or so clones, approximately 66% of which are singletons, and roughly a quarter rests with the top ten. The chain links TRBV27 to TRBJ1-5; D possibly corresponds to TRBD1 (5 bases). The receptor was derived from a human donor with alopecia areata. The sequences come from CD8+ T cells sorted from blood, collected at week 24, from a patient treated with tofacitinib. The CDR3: CASSSFQGAEQPQHF. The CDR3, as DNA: TGTGCCAGCAGTTCCTTCCAGGGAGCGGAGCAGCCCCAGCATTTT.